This entry concerns a single T cell receptor beta chain. The data were taken from a study of blood T cell repertoires in COVID-19. Assay: immunoSEQ multiplex PCR; the TCRdb copy retains only in-frame clones and omits some. This table has 41,000 or so clones, roughly 87% appearing once. The CDR3 is 14 amino acids. The germline V gene encodes CDR1 KGHDR and CDR2 SFDVKD. Trimming cost V 5 bases and J 4 bases; bases outside gene matches: 6. The chain couples TRBV24-1 to TRBJ1-1, with 7 bases lining up with TRBD1. Sequences were obtained from peripheral blood. The source of this sequence is a man in his 60s with acute or convalescent COVID-19. The chain's CDR3 is CATSGRGQGTEAFF. The CDR3 DNA sequence: TGTGCCACCAGTGGAAGGGGGCAGGGCACTGAAGCTTTCTTT.